This record concerns one TCR beta chain sequence. The data are from a study of blood T cell repertoires in COVID-19. Turning to the study itself: The United States, Italy and Spain provided the acute and convalescent COVID-19 samples. T cells, B-cell-depleted T cells, or PBMCs supplied cDNA or gDNA.

Original data processing: From reference gene primer amplification, estimates of nucleated cell counts were derived. TCRdb keeps only in-frame clones here, not all; method: immunoSEQ multiplex PCR. From that table come the V and J calls and clone size; the DNA was used to work out D and trimming. The sample has about 49,000 clones, roughly four fifths seen once; the top ten hold around 2.7%. V was clipped by 8 bases and J by 0 bases; unmatched bases: 14. The length of the CDR3 is 19 residues. CDR1 ENHRY and CDR2 SYGVKD come from the germline V gene. Sample: peripheral blood. This TCR was sampled from a woman aged 55-70 years with acute or convalescent COVID-19. This chain uses TRBV10-3 with TRBJ1-3, with 12 nucleotides matching TRBD1. The CDR3 spells CAISPGTGGMFHSGNTIYF. The CDR3 coding sequence is TGTGCCATCTCCCCCGGGACAGGGGGCATGTTCCACTCTGGAAACACCATATATTTT.